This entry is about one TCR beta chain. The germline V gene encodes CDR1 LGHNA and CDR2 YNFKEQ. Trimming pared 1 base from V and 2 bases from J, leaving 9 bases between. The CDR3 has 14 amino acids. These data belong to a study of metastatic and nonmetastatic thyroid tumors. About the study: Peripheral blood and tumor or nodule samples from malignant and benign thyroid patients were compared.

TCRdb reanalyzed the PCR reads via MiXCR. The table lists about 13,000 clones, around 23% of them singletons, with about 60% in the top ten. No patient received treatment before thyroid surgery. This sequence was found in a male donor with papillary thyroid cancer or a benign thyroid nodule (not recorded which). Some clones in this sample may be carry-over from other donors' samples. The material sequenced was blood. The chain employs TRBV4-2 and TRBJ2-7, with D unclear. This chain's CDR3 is CASSQGLGTYEQYF. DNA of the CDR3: TGTGCCAGCAGCCAAGGTTTGGGGACCTACGAGCAGTACTTC.